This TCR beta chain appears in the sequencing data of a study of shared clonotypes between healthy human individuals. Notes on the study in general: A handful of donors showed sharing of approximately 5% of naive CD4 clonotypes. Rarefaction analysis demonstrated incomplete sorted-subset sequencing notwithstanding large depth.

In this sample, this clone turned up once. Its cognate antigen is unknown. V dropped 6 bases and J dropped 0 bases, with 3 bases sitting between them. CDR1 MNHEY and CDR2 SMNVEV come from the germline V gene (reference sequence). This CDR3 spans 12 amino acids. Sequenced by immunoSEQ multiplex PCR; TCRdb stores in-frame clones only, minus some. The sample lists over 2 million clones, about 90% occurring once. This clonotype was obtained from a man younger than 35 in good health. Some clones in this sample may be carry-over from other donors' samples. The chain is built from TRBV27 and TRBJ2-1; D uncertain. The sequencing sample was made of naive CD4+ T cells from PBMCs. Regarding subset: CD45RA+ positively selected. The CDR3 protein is CASRSSYNEQFF. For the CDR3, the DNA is TGTGCCAGCAGGAGCTCCTACAATGAGCAGTTCTTC.